This T cell receptor beta chain was captured by sequencing in a study of T cells expressing NK-cell markers. Study-level background: Sorted CD3+CD56+NKG2C+, CD3+CD56+NKG2C- and CD3+CD56-NKG2C+ T cells provided the TCR beta repertoires. General study findings and limits: Roughly 1.0-8% of CD8+ T cells in several donors belonged to dominant NKG2C+ clonotypes.

There are 17 residues in the CDR3. Germline lookup yields CDR1 SGHDT and CDR2 YYEEEE. As for this clonotype: Its antigen is undetermined.

With UMIs, 5'RACE template switching was used to make TCR beta cDNA. One entry per CDR3 protein, without DNA, is what TCRdb gives after re-calling the 5' RACE reads. This sample contains about 440,000 distinct CDR3 sequences. Sequencing used blood T cells: a sorted CD56 or NKG2C T cell subset, CD4+ or CD8+ T cells, or bulk PBMC T cells (not recorded which). The receptor was isolated from a woman between 18 and 75 years old in good health. The chain links TRBV5-6 to TRBJ2-5; checking the TCRdb D call of TRBD1 is not possible without DNA. The CDR3 sequence: CASSLVEIGRSRETQYF.